This record looks at one T cell receptor (beta chain) sequence and its context. What it binds is unknown. Sorting of CD4+ naive, central memory, regulatory and stem cell-like memory cells was performed via CD45RO/CCR7/CD25/CD127/CD95/CD27. The data were taken from a study of beta chain features in type 1 diabetes. Study results and caveats: Short templates might get an advantage during PCR, and this would be equal in patients and controls. High-TCR-expressing cells could be over-represented by cDNA sequencing.

Since all of the isolated RNA was reverse transcribed, expressed TCRB transcripts were what got sequenced. Some 3.6 million reads on average were seen across naive, central memory and regulatory T cell samples. The data were produced by immunoSEQ multiplex PCR, yet TCRdb's version contains in-frame clones alone and is incomplete. The sample lists under 550,000 clones; about 10% were seen once. The receptor's source is a woman under 30 in good health. Sequences were obtained from naive CD4+ T cells from blood.

The CDR3 sequence: CATSRDLVTYEQYV. The DNA of the CDR3 is TGTGCCACCAGCAGAGATCTCGTCACCTACGAGCAGTACGTC. The chain links TRBV15 to TRBJ2-7; D gene unclear. The germline V gene has CDR1 LNHNV and CDR2 YYDKDF (reference sequence). The length of the CDR3 is 14 residues. V lost 0 bases and J 2 bases, leaving 8 bases between the germline ends.